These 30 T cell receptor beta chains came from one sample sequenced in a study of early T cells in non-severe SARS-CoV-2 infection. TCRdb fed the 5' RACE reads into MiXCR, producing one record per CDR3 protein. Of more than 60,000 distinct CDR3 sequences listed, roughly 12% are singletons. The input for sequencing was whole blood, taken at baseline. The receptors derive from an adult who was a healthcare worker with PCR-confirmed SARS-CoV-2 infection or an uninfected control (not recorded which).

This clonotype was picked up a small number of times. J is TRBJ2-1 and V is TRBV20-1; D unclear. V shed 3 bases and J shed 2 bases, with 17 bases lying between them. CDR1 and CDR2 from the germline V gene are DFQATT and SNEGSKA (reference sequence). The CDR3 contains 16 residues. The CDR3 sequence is CSASMSGHYPYNEQFF. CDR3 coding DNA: TGCAGTGCTAGTATGTCCGGCCATTATCCCTACAATGAGCAGTTCTTC.

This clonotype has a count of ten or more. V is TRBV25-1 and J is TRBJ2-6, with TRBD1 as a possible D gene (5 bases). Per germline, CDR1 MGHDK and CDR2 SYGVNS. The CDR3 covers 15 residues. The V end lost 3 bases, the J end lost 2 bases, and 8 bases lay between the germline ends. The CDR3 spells CASSDQGPGANVLTF. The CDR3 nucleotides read TGTGCCAGCAGTGACCAGGGCCCTGGGGCCAACGTCCTGACTTTC.

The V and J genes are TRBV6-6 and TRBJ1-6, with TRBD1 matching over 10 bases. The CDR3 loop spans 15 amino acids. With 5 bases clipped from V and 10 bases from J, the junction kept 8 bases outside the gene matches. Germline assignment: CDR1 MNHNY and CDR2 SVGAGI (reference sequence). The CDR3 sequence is CASSPDRGPFSPLHF. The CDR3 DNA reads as TGTGCCAGCAGTCCCGACAGGGGGCCTTTCTCACCCCTCCACTTT.

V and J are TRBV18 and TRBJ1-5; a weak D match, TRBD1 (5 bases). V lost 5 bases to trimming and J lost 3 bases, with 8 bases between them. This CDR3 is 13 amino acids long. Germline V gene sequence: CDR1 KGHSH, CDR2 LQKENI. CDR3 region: CASSTGVNQPQHF. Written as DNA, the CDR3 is TGTGCCAGCTCAACAGGCGTCAATCAGCCCCAGCATTTT.

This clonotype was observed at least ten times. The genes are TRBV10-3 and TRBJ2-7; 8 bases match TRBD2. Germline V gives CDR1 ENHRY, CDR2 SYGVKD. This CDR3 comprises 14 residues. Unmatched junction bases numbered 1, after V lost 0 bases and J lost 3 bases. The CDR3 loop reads CAISESAGVYEQYF. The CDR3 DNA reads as TGTGCCATCAGTGAGTCAGCGGGGGTCTACGAGCAGTACTTC.

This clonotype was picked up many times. The CDR3 DNA reads TGTGCCAGCAGCTTATCTAGCGGGGGGCGCACAGATACGCAGTATTTT. Encoded protein: CASSLSSGGRTDTQYF. The chain is built from TRBV7-8 and TRBJ2-3, with 11 nucleotides matching TRBD2. The CDR3 spans 16 residues. With 2 bases clipped from V and 1 base from J, the junction kept 2 bases outside the gene matches. The V gene's germline CDR1 is SGHVS and CDR2 FQNEAQ.

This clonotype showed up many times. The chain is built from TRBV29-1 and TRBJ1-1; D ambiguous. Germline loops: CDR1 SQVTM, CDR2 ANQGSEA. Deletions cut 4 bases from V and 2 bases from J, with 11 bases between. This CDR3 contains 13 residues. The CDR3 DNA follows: TGCAGCGTTGGCAGGACTACCAACACTGAAGCTTTCTTT. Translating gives CSVGRTTNTEAFF.

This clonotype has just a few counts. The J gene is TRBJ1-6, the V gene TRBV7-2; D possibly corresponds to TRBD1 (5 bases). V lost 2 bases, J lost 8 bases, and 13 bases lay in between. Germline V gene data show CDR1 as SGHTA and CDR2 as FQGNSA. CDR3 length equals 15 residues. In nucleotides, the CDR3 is TGTGCCAGCAGCTTATTCCGATCGGGGGATTCACCCCTCCACTTT. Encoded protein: CASSLFRSGDSPLHF.

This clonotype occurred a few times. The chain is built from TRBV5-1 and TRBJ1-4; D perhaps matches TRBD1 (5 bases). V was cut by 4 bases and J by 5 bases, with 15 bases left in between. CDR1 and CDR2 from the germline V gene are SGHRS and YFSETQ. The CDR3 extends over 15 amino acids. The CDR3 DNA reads TGCGCCAGCAGCACAGGACGCCCCCGGAATGAAAAACTGTTTTTT. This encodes CASSTGRPRNEKLFF.

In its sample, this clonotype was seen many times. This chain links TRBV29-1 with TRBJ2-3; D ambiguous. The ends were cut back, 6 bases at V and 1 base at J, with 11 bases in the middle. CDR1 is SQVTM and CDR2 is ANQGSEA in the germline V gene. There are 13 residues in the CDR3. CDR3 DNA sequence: TGCAGCGTGGCCCCAACTGGCACAGATACGCAGTATTTT. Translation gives CSVAPTGTDTQYF.

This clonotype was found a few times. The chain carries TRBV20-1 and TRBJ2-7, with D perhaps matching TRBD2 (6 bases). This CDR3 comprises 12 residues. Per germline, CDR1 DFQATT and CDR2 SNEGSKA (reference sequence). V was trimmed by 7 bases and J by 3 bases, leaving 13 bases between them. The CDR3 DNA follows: TGCAGTGTCAAAGGAGGGAACTACGAGCAGTACTTC. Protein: CSVKGGNYEQYF.

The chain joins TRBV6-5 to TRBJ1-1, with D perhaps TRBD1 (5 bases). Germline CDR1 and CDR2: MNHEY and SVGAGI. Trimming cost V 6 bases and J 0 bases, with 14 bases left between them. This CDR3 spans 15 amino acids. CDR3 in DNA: TGTGCCAGCAGCCCTGGGGCTCAAATGAACACTGAAGCTTTCTTT. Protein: CASSPGAQMNTEAFF.

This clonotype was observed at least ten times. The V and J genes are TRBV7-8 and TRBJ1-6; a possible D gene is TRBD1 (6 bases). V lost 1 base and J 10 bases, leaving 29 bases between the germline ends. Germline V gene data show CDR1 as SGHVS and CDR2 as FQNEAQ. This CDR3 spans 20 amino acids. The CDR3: CASSLVPLSRGAFLDSPLHF. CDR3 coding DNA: TGTGCCAGCAGCTTAGTCCCGCTCTCGAGGGGGGCCTTTCTGGACTCACCCCTCCACTTT.

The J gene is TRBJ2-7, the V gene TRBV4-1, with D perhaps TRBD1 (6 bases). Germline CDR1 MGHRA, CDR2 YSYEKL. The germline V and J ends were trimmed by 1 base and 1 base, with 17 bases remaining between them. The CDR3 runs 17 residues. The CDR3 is CASSQGTARDISYEQYF. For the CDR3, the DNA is TGCGCCAGCAGCCAAGGAACCGCCCGGGACATTTCCTACGAGCAGTACTTC.

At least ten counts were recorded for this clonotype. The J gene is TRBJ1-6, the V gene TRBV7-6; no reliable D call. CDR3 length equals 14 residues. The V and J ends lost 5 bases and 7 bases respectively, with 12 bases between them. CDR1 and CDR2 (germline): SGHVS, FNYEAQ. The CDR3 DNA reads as TGTGCCAGCAGCCAAAGGACGTACAATTCACCCCTCCACTTT. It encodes CASSQRTYNSPLHF.

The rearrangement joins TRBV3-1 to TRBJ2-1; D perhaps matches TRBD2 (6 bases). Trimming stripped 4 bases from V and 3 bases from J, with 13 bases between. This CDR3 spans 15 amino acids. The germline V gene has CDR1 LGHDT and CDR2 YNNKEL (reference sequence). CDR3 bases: TGTGCCAGCAGCCGTGGTAGCGGACGCTACAATGAGCAGTTCTTC. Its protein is CASSRGSGRYNEQFF.

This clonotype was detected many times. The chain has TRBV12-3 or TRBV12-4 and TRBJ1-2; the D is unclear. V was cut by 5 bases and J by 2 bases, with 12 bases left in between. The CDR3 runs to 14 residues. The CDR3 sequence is CASSLGRSNYGYTF. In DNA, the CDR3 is TGTGCCAGCAGTCTTGGACGCTCGAACTATGGCTACACCTTC.

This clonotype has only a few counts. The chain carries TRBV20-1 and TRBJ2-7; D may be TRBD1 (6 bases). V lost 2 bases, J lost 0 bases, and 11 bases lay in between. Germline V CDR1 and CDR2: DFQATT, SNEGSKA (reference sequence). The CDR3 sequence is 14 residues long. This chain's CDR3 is CSARRDTNSYEQYF. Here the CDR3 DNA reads TGCAGTGCTAGACGGGACACCAACTCCTACGAGCAGTACTTC.

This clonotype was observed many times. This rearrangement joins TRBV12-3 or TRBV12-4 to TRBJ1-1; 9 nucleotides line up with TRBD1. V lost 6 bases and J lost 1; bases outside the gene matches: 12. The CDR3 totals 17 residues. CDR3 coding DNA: TGTGCCAGCAGAACGAGACCCCCGGGACAGGGGAACACTGAAGCTTTCTTT. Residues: CASRTRPPGQGNTEAFF.

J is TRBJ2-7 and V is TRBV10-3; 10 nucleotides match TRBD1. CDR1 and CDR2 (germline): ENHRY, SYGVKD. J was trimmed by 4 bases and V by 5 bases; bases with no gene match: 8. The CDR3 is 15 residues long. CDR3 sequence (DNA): TGTGCCATCAGTCGTCTAGGGACAGGGGAGTACGAGCAGTACTTC. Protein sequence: CAISRLGTGEYEQYF.

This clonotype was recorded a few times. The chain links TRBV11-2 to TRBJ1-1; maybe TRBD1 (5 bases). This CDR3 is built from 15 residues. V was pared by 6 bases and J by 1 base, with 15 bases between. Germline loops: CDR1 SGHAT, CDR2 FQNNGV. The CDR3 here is CASRPPGAPNTEAFF. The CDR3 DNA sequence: TGTGCCAGCAGACCCCCCGGGGCTCCGAACACTGAAGCTTTCTTT.

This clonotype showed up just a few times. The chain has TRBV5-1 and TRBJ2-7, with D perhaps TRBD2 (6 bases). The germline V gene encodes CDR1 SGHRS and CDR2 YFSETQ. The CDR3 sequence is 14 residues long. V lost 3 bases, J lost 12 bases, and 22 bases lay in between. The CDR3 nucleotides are TGCGCCAGCAGCTCGGGGGACCCGGGGACTCGCCGGTACTTC. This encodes CASSSGDPGTRRYF. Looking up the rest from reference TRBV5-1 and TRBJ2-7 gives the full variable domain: KAGVTQTPRYLIKTRGQQVTLSCSPISGHRSVSWYQQTPGQGLQFLFEYFSETQRNKGNFPGRFSGRQFSNSRSEMNVSTLELGDSALYLCASSSGDPGTRRYFGPGTRLTVT.

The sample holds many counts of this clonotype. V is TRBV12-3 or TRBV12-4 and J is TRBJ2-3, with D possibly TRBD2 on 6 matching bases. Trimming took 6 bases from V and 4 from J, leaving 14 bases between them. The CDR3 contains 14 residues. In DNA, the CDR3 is TGTGCCAGCAGCCGGGGGAGGTGGGCAGATACGCAGTATTTT. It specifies CASSRGRWADTQYF.

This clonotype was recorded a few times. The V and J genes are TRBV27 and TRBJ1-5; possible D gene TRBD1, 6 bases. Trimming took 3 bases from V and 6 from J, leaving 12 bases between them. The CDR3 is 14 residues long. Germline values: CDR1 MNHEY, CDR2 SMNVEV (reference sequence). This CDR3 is CASSFRGPGQPQHF. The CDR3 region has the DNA TGTGCCAGCAGTTTCCGGGGGCCGGGTCAGCCCCAGCATTTT.

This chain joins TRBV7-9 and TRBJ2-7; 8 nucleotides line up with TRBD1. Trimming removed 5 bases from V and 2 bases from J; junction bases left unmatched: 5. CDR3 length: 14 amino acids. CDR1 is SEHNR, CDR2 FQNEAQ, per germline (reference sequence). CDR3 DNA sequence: TGTGCCAGCAGCCCAGGACAGGGCACCTACGAGCAGTACTTC. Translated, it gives CASSPGQGTYEQYF.

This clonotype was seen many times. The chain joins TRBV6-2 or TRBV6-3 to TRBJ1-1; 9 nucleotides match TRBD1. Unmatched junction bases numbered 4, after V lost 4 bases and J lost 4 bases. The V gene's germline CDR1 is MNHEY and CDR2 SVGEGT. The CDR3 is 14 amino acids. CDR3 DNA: TGTGCCAGCAGTTTCGTGACAGGGGGCACTGAAGCTTTCTTT. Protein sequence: CASSFVTGGTEAFF.

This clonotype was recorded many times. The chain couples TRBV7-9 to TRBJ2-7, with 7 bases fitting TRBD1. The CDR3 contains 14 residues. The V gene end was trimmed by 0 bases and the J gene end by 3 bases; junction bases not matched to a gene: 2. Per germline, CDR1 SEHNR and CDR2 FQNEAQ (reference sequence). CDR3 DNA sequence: TGTGCCAGCAGCTTAGCGGGGACAGACTACGAGCAGTACTTC. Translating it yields CASSLAGTDYEQYF.

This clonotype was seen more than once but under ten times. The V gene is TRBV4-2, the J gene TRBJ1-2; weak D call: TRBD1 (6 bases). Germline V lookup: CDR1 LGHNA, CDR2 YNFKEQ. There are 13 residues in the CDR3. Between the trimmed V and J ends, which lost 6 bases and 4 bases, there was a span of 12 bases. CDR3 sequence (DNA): TGTGCCAGCAGGGAGGCACAGGGCTATGGCTACACCTTC. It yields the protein CASREAQGYGYTF.

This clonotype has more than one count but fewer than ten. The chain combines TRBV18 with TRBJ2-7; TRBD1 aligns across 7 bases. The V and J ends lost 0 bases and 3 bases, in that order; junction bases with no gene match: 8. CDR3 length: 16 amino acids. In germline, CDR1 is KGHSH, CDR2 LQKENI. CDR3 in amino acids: CASSPPRTGLFYEQYF. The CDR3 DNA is TGTGCCAGCTCACCACCGAGGACAGGCCTATTCTACGAGCAGTACTTC.

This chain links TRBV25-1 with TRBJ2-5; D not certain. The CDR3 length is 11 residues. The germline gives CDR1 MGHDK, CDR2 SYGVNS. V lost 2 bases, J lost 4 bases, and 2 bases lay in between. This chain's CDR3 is CASSEGETQYF. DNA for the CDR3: TGTGCCAGCAGTGAAGGAGAGACCCAGTACTTC.